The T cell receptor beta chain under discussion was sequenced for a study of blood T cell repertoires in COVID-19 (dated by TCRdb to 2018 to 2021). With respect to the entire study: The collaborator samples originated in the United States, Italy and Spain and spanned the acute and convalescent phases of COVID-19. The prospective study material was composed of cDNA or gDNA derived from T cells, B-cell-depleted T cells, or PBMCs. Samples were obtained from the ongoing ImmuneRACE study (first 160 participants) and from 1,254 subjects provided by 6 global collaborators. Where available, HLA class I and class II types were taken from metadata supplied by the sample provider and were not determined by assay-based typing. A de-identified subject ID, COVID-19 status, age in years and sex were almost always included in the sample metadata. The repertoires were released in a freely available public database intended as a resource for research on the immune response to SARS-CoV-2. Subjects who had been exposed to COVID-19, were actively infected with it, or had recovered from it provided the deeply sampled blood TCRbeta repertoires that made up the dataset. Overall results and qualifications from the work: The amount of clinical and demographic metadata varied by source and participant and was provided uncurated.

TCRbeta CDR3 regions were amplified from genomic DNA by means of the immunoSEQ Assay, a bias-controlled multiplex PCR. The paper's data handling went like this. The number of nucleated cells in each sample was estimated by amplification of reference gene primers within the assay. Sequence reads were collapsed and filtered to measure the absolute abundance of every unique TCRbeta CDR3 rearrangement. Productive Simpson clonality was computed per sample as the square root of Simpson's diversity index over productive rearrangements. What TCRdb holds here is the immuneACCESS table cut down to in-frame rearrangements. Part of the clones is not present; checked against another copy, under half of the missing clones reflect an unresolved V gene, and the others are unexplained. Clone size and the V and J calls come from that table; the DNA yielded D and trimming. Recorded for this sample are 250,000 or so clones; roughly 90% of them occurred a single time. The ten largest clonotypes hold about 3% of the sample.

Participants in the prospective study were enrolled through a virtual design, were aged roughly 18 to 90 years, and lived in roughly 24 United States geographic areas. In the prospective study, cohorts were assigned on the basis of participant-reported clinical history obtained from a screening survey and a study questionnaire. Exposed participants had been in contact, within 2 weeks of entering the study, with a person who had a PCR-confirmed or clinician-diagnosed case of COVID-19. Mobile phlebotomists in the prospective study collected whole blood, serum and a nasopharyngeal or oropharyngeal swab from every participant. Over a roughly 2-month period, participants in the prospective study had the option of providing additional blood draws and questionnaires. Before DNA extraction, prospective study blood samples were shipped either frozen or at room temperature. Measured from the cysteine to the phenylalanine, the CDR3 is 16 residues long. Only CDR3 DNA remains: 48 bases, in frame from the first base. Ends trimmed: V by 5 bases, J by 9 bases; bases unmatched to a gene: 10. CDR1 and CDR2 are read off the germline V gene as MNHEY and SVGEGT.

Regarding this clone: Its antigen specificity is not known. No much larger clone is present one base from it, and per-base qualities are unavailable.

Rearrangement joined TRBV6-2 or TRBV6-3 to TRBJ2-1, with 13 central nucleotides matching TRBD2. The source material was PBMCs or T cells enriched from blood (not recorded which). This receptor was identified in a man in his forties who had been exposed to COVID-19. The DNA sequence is TGTGCCAGCAGTACCCGGACTAGCGGGAGAGGTGTTGAGCAGTTCTTC. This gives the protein CASSTRTSGRGVEQFF.